These T cell receptor beta chains were read from a single sample in a study of cytomegalovirus exposure and HLA in healthy donors. Sequencing was performed with immunoSEQ multiplex PCR; in TCRdb, only in-frame clones are kept and a portion is missing. This sample has about 220,000 clones, with 76% found just once. The sequenced material came from PBMCs. These receptors all stem from a young man in good health and CMV-seronegative. The CDR3 runs from the conserved cysteine through the conserved F or W. A D gene is named only where the DNA matches it firmly. Clone size, where shown, is once, few, many, or a class for clones that have expanded.

V: TRBV19
J: TRBJ1-5
D: .
size: .
CDR3: CASSGTFNQPQHF
DNA: TGTGCCAGTAGTGGCACCTTCAATCAGCCCCAGCATTTT

V: TRBV5-1
J: TRBJ2-7
D: TRBD1
size: .
CDR3: CASSGRQGLTYEQYF
DNA: TGCGCCAGCAGCGGCCGACAGGGCTTAACCTACGAGCAGTACTTC

V: TRBV5-6
J: TRBJ2-1
D: TRBD2
size: .
CDR3: CASSLSGGASYYEQFF
DNA: TGTGCCAGCAGCTTGAGCGGGGGGGCGTCTTACTATGAGCAGTTCTTC

V: TRBV4-2
J: TRBJ2-7
D: TRBD1
size: .
CDR3: CASSQYTGALSYEQYF
DNA: TGTGCCAGCAGCCAATACACAGGGGCCCTCTCCTACGAGCAGTACTTC

V: TRBV7-8
J: TRBJ2-7
D: .
size: few
CDR3: CASSDRGGDYEQYF
DNA: TGTGCCAGCAGCGACAGGGGAGGGGACTACGAGCAGTACTTC

V: TRBV5-1
J: TRBJ2-3
D: .
size: .
CDR3: CASSLVLGADTQYF
DNA: TGCGCCAGCAGCTTGGTGTTAGGGGCAGATACGCAGTATTTT

V: TRBV28
J: TRBJ2-7
D: TRBD2
size: .
CDR3: CASLGTSGISYEQYF
DNA: TGTGCCAGCCTCGGGACTAGCGGGATCTCCTACGAGCAGTACTTC

V: TRBV29-1
J: TRBJ2-7
D: .
size: .
CDR3: CSVVSGSSYEQYF
DNA: TGCAGCGTTGTGTCGGGGAGCTCCTACGAGCAGTACTTC

V: TRBV9
J: TRBJ2-1
D: TRBD2
size: .
CDR3: CASSVASGSGNEQFF
DNA: TGTGCCAGCAGCGTTGCTAGCGGGAGTGGCAATGAGCAGTTCTTC

V: TRBV10-3
J: TRBJ2-2
D: .
size: .
CDR3: CAIPGTGELFF
DNA: TGTGCCATCCCGGGCACCGGGGAGCTGTTTTTT

V: TRBV6-1
J: TRBJ1-2
D: .
size: .
CDR3: CASSEEWLIGYTF
DNA: TGTGCCAGCAGTGAAGAATGGCTGATAGGCTACACCTTC

V: TRBV2
J: TRBJ2-7
D: TRBD1
size: .
CDR3: CASSEEGAKEQYF
DNA: TGTGCCAGCAGTGAAGAGGGGGCGAAGGAGCAGTACTTC

V: TRBV2
J: TRBJ2-2
D: .
size: few
CDR3: CASSVGQNPTGELFF
DNA: TGTGCCAGCAGTGTGGGACAAAACCCGACCGGGGAGCTGTTTTTT

V: TRBV5-1
J: TRBJ2-1
D: TRBD1
size: .
CDR3: CASTSGTVNNEQFF
DNA: TGCGCCAGCACCTCCGGGACAGTGAACAATGAGCAGTTCTTC

V: TRBV5-1
J: TRBJ1-2
D: .
size: .
CDR3: CASSPQVSQRGYTF
DNA: TGCGCCAGCAGCCCCCAGGTCTCCCAACGGGGCTACACCTTC

V: TRBV10-3
J: TRBJ2-3
D: .
size: once
CDR3: CAISEPWTQNTDTQYF
DNA: TGTGCCATCAGTGAGCCCTGGACACAGAACACAGATACGCAGTATTTT

V: TRBV15
J: TRBJ2-2
D: TRBD1
size: .
CDR3: CATSRDQRTGGSGELFF
DNA: TGTGCCACCAGCAGGGACCAAAGGACAGGGGGCTCCGGGGAGCTGTTTTTT

V: TRBV6-5
J: TRBJ1-4
D: .
size: .
CDR3: CASSRGGGEKLFF
DNA: TGTGCCAGCAGTAGGGGGGGAGGTGAAAAACTGTTTTTT

V: TRBV5-1
J: TRBJ2-3
D: .
size: few
CDR3: CASSLVALVSTDTQYF
DNA: TGCGCCAGCAGCCTGGTTGCGTTAGTAAGCACAGATACGCAGTATTTT

V: TRBV28
J: TRBJ1-2
D: .
size: few
CDR3: CASSRGYYGYTF
DNA: TGTGCCAGCAGTCGCGGGTACTATGGCTACACCTTC

V: TRBV6-1
J: TRBJ2-7
D: .
size: few
CDR3: CASSVPTGTGSYEQYF
DNA: TGTGCCAGCAGTGTACCCACCGGGACTGGCTCCTACGAGCAGTACTTC

V: TRBV27
J: TRBJ1-2
D: .
size: .
CDR3: CASSLSGGPNYGYTF
DNA: TGTGCCAGCAGTTTATCGGGAGGGCCTAACTATGGCTACACCTTC